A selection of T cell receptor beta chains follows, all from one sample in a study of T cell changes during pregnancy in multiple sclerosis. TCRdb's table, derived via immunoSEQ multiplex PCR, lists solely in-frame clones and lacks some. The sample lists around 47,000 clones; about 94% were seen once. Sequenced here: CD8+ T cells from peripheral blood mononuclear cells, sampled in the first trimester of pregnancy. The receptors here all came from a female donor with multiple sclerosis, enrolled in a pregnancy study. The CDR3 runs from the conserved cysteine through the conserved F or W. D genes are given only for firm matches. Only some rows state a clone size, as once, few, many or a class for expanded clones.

TGTGCCAGCAGAGGACAGGGGGCTAATGAAGCTTTCTTT,CASRGQGANEAFF,TRBD1,TRBV6-1,-,TRBJ1-1
TGTGCCAGCAGCCCGCCATGGACTAGCTCCTACGAGCAGTACTTC,CASSPPWTSSYEQYF,TRBD2,TRBV7-9,-,TRBJ2-7
TGTGCCAGCAGCTCACGGACTAGCGGGAGCTCCTACGAGCAGTACTTC,CASSSRTSGSSYEQYF,TRBD2,TRBV13,-,TRBJ2-7
TGTGCAAGTCGCTTAGGACAGGGGTGGATAACTAATGAAAAACTGTTTTTT,CASRLGQGWITNEKLFF,-,TRBV12-2,few,TRBJ1-4
TGTGCCAGCAGCCCCGGACAGGGGGCTAATGAAAAACTGTTTTTT,CASSPGQGANEKLFF,TRBD1,TRBV5-8,once,TRBJ1-4
TGTGCCAGCAGCGTCGAACTAGCGGGGAGCACAGATACGCAGTATTTT,CASSVELAGSTDTQYF,TRBD2,TRBV9,-,TRBJ2-3
TGTGCCAGCAGCGCCGGGGGGGCTTACACAGATACGCAGTATTTT,CASSAGGAYTDTQYF,TRBD2,TRBV9,-,TRBJ2-3
TGTGCCAGCAGCCCCGGGACAGGCTTAGGGGAGCTGTTTTTT,CASSPGTGLGELFF,TRBD1,TRBV9,once,TRBJ2-2
TGTGCCAGCAGCTTCGGGACAGAGGGTGACGGGGAGCTGTTTTTT,CASSFGTEGDGELFF,TRBD1,TRBV7-3,-,TRBJ2-2
TGTGCCAGCAGTGATTTGACTAGCGGGAGGAGGGGGGAAGATACGCAGTATTTT,CASSDLTSGRRGEDTQYF,TRBD2,TRBV6-1,-,TRBJ2-3
TGTGCCAGCAGCCCCGGACAGGGGAAGGAGTTCTTC,CASSPGQGKEFF,TRBD1,TRBV4-2,few,TRBJ2-1
TGCGCCAGCAGCCTTTACTGGACAGGGGGCACTGAAGCTTTCTTT,CASSLYWTGGTEAFF,TRBD1,TRBV5-1,few,TRBJ1-1
TGTGCCAGCACCGCGGGGGGGACAGGGGTTGTCGGGGAGCTGTTTTTT,CASTAGGTGVVGELFF,-,TRBV5-4,once,TRBJ2-2
TGCAGCGTTGGGACAGGGGGTTACGAGCAGTACTTC,CSVGTGGYEQYF,TRBD1,TRBV29-1,-,TRBJ2-7
TGTGCCAGCTCATGGGGCCTGAACACTGAAGCTTTCTTT,CASSWGLNTEAFF,-,TRBV28,-,TRBJ1-1
TGTGCCAGCAGCTTAAACGGGAGAGCCCCCACCGGGGAGCTGTTTTTT,CASSLNGRAPTGELFF,-,TRBV7-3,-,TRBJ2-2
TGTGCCATCAGTGTGCTAGCGGGGGACGAGCAGTTCTTC,CAISVLAGDEQFF,TRBD2,TRBV10-3,-,TRBJ2-1
TGTGCCAGCAGCGAGGAACTGTTTTTT,CASSEELFF,-,TRBV6-4,-,TRBJ1-4
TGTGCCAGCAGTTTATCCCTAACCCACAGGACTGAAGCTTTCTTT,CASSLSLTHRTEAFF,-,TRBV27,-,TRBJ1-1
TGTGCCAGCAGTCTCGGGACTAGCGGGGACTACAATGAGCAGTTCTTC,CASSLGTSGDYNEQFF,TRBD2,TRBV6-4,once,TRBJ2-1
TGTGCCAGCAGCCTGACTAGCGGGAGAAAGAATGAGCAGTTCTTC,CASSLTSGRKNEQFF,TRBD2,TRBV9,-,TRBJ2-1
TGTGCCAGCAGCTCCAGCGCTAGCACAGATACGCAGTATTTT,CASSSSASTDTQYF,-,TRBV7-9,-,TRBJ2-3
TGTGCCAGCAGTTACCTTAGTAGCGGGGGGGCCAATGAGCAGTTCTTC,CASSYLSSGGANEQFF,TRBD2,TRBV6-5,-,TRBJ2-1
TGTGCCAGCAGCGTAGTGGGGGAGGTTGCCGATGAGCAGTTCTTC,CASSVVGEVADEQFF,-,TRBV9,-,TRBJ2-1
TGTGCCAGCAGTTTAAATGTCCAGGGGCACTATGGCTACACCTTC,CASSLNVQGHYGYTF,-,TRBV27,-,TRBJ1-2
TGTGCCAGCAGCTTATTCCGAGTGGTAGAGACGCAGTATTTT,CASSLFRVVETQYF,-,TRBV7-2,-,TRBJ2-3
TGTGCCAGTCGACGGGAGGACGACAATGAGCAGTTCTTC,CASRREDDNEQFF,TRBD2,TRBV7-3,-,TRBJ2-1
TGTGCCAGCAGCTTAGTTCCTTGGACTATAGGGGGCTACACCTTC,CASSLVPWTIGGYTF,-,TRBV11-2,-,TRBJ1-2
TGTGCCAGCAGCAAACGCCTAGCGGGGAGCACAGATACGCAGTATTTT,CASSKRLAGSTDTQYF,-,TRBV21-1,-,TRBJ2-3
TGTGCCAGCAGTTACGGACACCAGAACACTGAAGCTTTCTTT,CASSYGHQNTEAFF,-,TRBV6-5,-,TRBJ1-1
TGTGCCACCAGCAATCCTAGCGGGAACTCCTACGAGCAGTACTTC,CATSNPSGNSYEQYF,TRBD2,TRBV15,-,TRBJ2-7
TGTGCCAGCAGCGTACAGGGTACCTATGGCTACACCTTC,CASSVQGTYGYTF,-,TRBV5-4,-,TRBJ1-2
TGTGCCAGCAGCTTTTTGACAGGCGATTCGAGGAATGAGCAGTTCTTC,CASSFLTGDSRNEQFF,-,TRBV7-6,many,TRBJ2-1
TGTGCCAGCAGCCTCGCTGGGGGGGGACCGGGCACTGAAGCTTTCTTT,CASSLAGGGPGTEAFF,-,TRBV13,-,TRBJ1-1
TGTGCCAGCAGCCTAGAAGGGGGACTAGCGGAAGAGACCCAGTACTTC,CASSLEGGLAEETQYF,TRBD2,TRBV7-3,-,TRBJ2-5
TGTGCCACCCGAGCGGGAGGGGACAATGAGCAGTTCTTC,CATRAGGDNEQFF,TRBD2,TRBV28,-,TRBJ2-1
TGCGCCAGCGAAGGACAGGGGGCTCTCACCGGGGAGCTGTTTTTT,CASEGQGALTGELFF,TRBD1,TRBV10-2,-,TRBJ2-2
TGTGCCAGCAGCTACCTCGGGGGTGCCTCTGGAAACACCATATATTTT,CASSYLGGASGNTIYF,-,TRBV7-9,-,TRBJ1-3
TGTGCCAGCAGCGTAGCACCAGATCCTTACTCTGGGGCCAACGTCCTGACTTTC,CASSVAPDPYSGANVLTF,-,TRBV9,-,TRBJ2-6
TGCGCCAGCACGCGGGCCAGACAACCCAATCAGCCCCAGCATTTT,CASTRARQPNQPQHF,-,TRBV23-1,-,TRBJ1-5
TGTGCCAGCAGCCCCAGGAAAGACGAGCAGTACTTC,CASSPRKDEQYF,-,TRBV5-4,-,TRBJ2-7
TGTGCCAGCAGCCCCGCGGGCGGCTTCCCCTCTGGAAACACCATATATTTT,CASSPAGGFPSGNTIYF,-,TRBV7-8,-,TRBJ1-3
TGTGCCAGCAGTTACTCCAGCGGGGTTCTCACCGGGGAGCTGTTTTTT,CASSYSSGVLTGELFF,TRBD2,TRBV6-5,once,TRBJ2-2
TGTGCCAGTAGATCGCGGGGGAGCTCCTACGAGCAGTACTTC,CASRSRGSSYEQYF,TRBD2,TRBV19,-,TRBJ2-7
TGTGCCAGCAGTTACTCTGGACAGGGGCCCGATACGCAGTATTTT,CASSYSGQGPDTQYF,TRBD1,TRBV6-5,-,TRBJ2-3
TGTGCCAGCAGCTTGACATCTGAAGCTTTCTTT,CASSLTSEAFF,-,TRBV5-5,-,TRBJ1-1
TGTGCCAGCTCACCTCAGGGGGCGGGCGAGCAGTACTTC,CASSPQGAGEQYF,TRBD1,TRBV18,-,TRBJ2-7
TGTGCCAGCAGCTTACTTATTAGCGGGGGCTACGAGCAGTACTTC,CASSLLISGGYEQYF,TRBD2,TRBV7-2,-,TRBJ2-7
TGCAGCGCCGGGACAGGGCTAAATGAGCAGTTCTTC,CSAGTGLNEQFF,TRBD1,TRBV29-1,-,TRBJ2-1
TGTGCCAGCAGTACATCCGGGACAGGGGGAGGGTACGAGCAGTACTTC,CASSTSGTGGGYEQYF,TRBD1,TRBV6-7,-,TRBJ2-7
TGTGCCAGCAACGCCGGGACAGGGTCTTACGAGCAGTACTTC,CASNAGTGSYEQYF,TRBD1,TRBV2,once,TRBJ2-7
TGTGCCACCTCAGGATTCGATTCCTACAATGAGCAGTTCTTC,CATSGFDSYNEQFF,-,TRBV6-5,-,TRBJ2-1
TGTGCCAGCGCAGGGACAGTCTCCTACGAGCAGTACTTC,CASAGTVSYEQYF,TRBD1,TRBV27,-,TRBJ2-7
TGTGCCAGCAGTTCCGCCTACGAGCAGTACTTC,CASSSAYEQYF,-,TRBV27,-,TRBJ2-7
TGTGCCAGCAGACAAACCCGATTGGGACTAGCGGGGTATTACGATACGCAGTATTTT,CASRQTRLGLAGYYDTQYF,TRBD2,TRBV11-2,once,TRBJ2-3
TGTGCCAGCAGCCCTAGCGGGGCCTCCTACAATGAGCAGTTCTTC,CASSPSGASYNEQFF,TRBD2,TRBV9,-,TRBJ2-1
TGTGCCAGCAGTCCAGGGTGGAATGAGCAGTTCTTC,CASSPGWNEQFF,-,TRBV27,-,TRBJ2-1
TGTGCCAGCAGCCCTAATAGACTAGCGGTCTACAATGAGCAGTTCTTC,CASSPNRLAVYNEQFF,TRBD2,TRBV9,-,TRBJ2-1
TGTGCCAGCAGCTCTACTTGGGGGGGGCTCCAAGCAGGAGGCTACACCTTC,CASSSTWGGLQAGGYTF,-,TRBV5-4,-,TRBJ1-2
TGTGCCAGCAGTTTAGGCGGGAGGGAAAAGGATGGCTACACCTTC,CASSLGGREKDGYTF,-,TRBV27,-,TRBJ1-2